A selection of T cell receptor beta chains follows, all from one sample in a study of CD8 T cells in Susac syndrome. From the immunoSEQ multiplex PCR reads, TCRdb called clonotypes with MiXCR, one entry per CDR3 protein. The repertoire holds about 120,000 distinct CDR3 sequences, with about 95% as singletons. The sample taken for sequencing was CD4+ T cells from PBMCs. The receptors here all came from a human donor in good health. Both conserved end residues are part of each CDR3. Fields, in order: D gene, clone size, V gene, J gene, CDR3 protein, CDR3 DNA. A D gene is named only where the DNA matches it firmly. Expanded clones are given a class, and other clones once, few, many or no size at all.

D gene: TRBD1
clone size: .
V gene: TRBV6-5
J gene: TRBJ1-6
CDR3 protein: CATFDRAGSPLHF
CDR3 DNA: TGTGCCACGTTTGACAGGGCAGGTTCACCCCTCCACTTT

D gene: .
clone size: .
V gene: TRBV25-1
J gene: TRBJ2-7
CDR3 protein: CASSESEHTVSYEQYF
CDR3 DNA: TGTGCCAGCAGTGAATCTGAACACACAGTATCCTACGAGCAGTACTTC

D gene: .
clone size: .
V gene: TRBV20-1
J gene: TRBJ1-6
CDR3 protein: CSARGVELMSLHF
CDR3 DNA: TGCAGTGCTAGAGGGGTAGAGTTGATGTCCCTCCACTTT

D gene: .
clone size: .
V gene: TRBV20-1
J gene: TRBJ2-5
CDR3 protein: CSARDYPYQYF
CDR3 DNA: TGCAGTGCTAGGGACTATCCTTACCAGTACTTC

D gene: .
clone size: .
V gene: TRBV19
J gene: TRBJ1-2
CDR3 protein: CASSIGTEDYGYTF
CDR3 DNA: TGTGCCAGTAGTATAGGGACAGAGGACTATGGCTACACCTTC

D gene: TRBD2
clone size: .
V gene: TRBV5-1
J gene: TRBJ2-2
CDR3 protein: CASSPEAGLASRTGELFF
CDR3 DNA: TGCGCCAGCAGCCCCGAGGCCGGACTAGCGTCGAGGACCGGGGAGCTGTTTTTT

D gene: TRBD2
clone size: .
V gene: TRBV10-2
J gene: TRBJ2-5
CDR3 protein: CASSEWLAGGGKLETQYF
CDR3 DNA: TGCGCCAGCAGTGAGTGGCTAGCGGGAGGGGGCAAGCTAGAGACCCAGTACTTC

D gene: TRBD2
clone size: .
V gene: TRBV7-9
J gene: TRBJ2-7
CDR3 protein: CASSSPGTSYEQYF
CDR3 DNA: TGTGCCAGCAGCTCGCCCGGGACTAGCTACGAGCAGTACTTC

D gene: .
clone size: .
V gene: TRBV4-3
J gene: TRBJ1-1
CDR3 protein: CASSQVYGLQLEAFF
CDR3 DNA: TGCGCCAGCAGCCAAGTGTACGGGCTTCAGCTTGAAGCTTTCTTT

D gene: TRBD2
clone size: once
V gene: TRBV5-4
J gene: TRBJ2-1
CDR3 protein: CASSLEVAGGGEQFF
CDR3 DNA: TGTGCCAGCAGCTTGGAGGTAGCGGGAGGGGGTGAGCAGTTCTTC

D gene: TRBD1
clone size: once
V gene: TRBV19
J gene: TRBJ2-5
CDR3 protein: CASSRKTGSETQYF
CDR3 DNA: TGTGCCAGTAGTAGGAAGACAGGGAGTGAGACCCAGTACTTC

D gene: .
clone size: once
V gene: TRBV14
J gene: TRBJ2-5
CDR3 protein: CASSQQRGFQETQYF
CDR3 DNA: TGTGCCAGCAGCCAGCAGAGGGGATTCCAAGAGACCCAGTACTTC

D gene: TRBD2
clone size: .
V gene: TRBV6-2/TRBV6-3
J gene: TRBJ2-7
CDR3 protein: CAIGGTYTYEQYF
CDR3 DNA: TGTGCCATCGGGGGGACGTACACCTACGAGCAGTACTTC

D gene: TRBD2
clone size: .
V gene: TRBV4-2
J gene: TRBJ2-1
CDR3 protein: CASSLYHGLAEYNEQFF
CDR3 DNA: TGTGCCAGCAGCCTTTACCACGGACTAGCGGAATACAATGAGCAGTTCTTC

D gene: TRBD2
clone size: .
V gene: TRBV9
J gene: TRBJ2-7
CDR3 protein: CASSVAAGPSYEQYF
CDR3 DNA: TGTGCCAGCAGCGTAGCAGCGGGACCTTCCTACGAGCAGTACTTC

D gene: .
clone size: .
V gene: TRBV19
J gene: TRBJ2-2
CDR3 protein: CASSTLTGGELFF
CDR3 DNA: TGTGCCAGTAGTACACTTACGGGCGGGGAGCTGTTTTTT

D gene: TRBD1
clone size: .
V gene: TRBV6-6
J gene: TRBJ2-1
CDR3 protein: CASSLGQGINEQFF
CDR3 DNA: TGTGCCAGCAGCCTTGGACAGGGGATCAATGAGCAGTTCTTC

D gene: TRBD1
clone size: .
V gene: TRBV29-1
J gene: TRBJ2-7
CDR3 protein: CSVQDRDVGEQYF
CDR3 DNA: TGCAGCGTCCAGGACAGGGATGTAGGCGAGCAGTACTTC

D gene: TRBD1
clone size: .
V gene: TRBV19
J gene: TRBJ2-2
CDR3 protein: CASSPPDRGRGGELFF
CDR3 DNA: TGTGCCAGTAGTCCCCCCGACAGGGGGCGCGGCGGGGAGCTGTTTTTT

D gene: .
clone size: .
V gene: TRBV3-1
J gene: TRBJ2-5
CDR3 protein: CASSQDWAQETQYF
CDR3 DNA: TGTGCCAGCAGCCAAGATTGGGCACAAGAGACCCAGTACTTC

D gene: .
clone size: .
V gene: TRBV19
J gene: TRBJ2-5
CDR3 protein: CASSEMTGEETQYF
CDR3 DNA: TGTGCCAGTAGTGAAATGACAGGTGAAGAGACCCAGTACTTC

D gene: .
clone size: few
V gene: TRBV6-5
J gene: TRBJ2-3
CDR3 protein: CASSYAAGSSTDTQYF
CDR3 DNA: TGTGCCAGCAGTTATGCCGCAGGGTCTAGCACAGATACGCAGTATTTT

D gene: TRBD1
clone size: .
V gene: TRBV27
J gene: TRBJ1-2
CDR3 protein: CASRGTGGHGYTF
CDR3 DNA: TGTGCCAGCAGAGGGACAGGGGGCCACGGCTACACCTTC

D gene: .
clone size: .
V gene: TRBV5-1
J gene: TRBJ2-2
CDR3 protein: CASRISLDTGELFF
CDR3 DNA: TGCGCCAGCAGGATCTCCTTGGACACCGGGGAGCTGTTTTTT

D gene: TRBD2
clone size: .
V gene: TRBV2
J gene: TRBJ2-1
CDR3 protein: CASLRAGGNNEQFF
CDR3 DNA: TGTGCCAGCTTACGAGCGGGAGGGAACAATGAGCAGTTCTTC

D gene: .
clone size: .
V gene: TRBV11-3
J gene: TRBJ1-1
CDR3 protein: CASSLDGPRTEAFF
CDR3 DNA: TGTGCCAGCAGCTTAGATGGTCCGAGGACTGAAGCTTTCTTT

D gene: .
clone size: once
V gene: TRBV19
J gene: TRBJ1-1
CDR3 protein: CASSMSGALNTEASF
CDR3 DNA: TGTGCCAGTAGTATGTCAGGGGCGCTGAACACTGAAGCTTCCTTT

D gene: TRBD2
clone size: .
V gene: TRBV5-6
J gene: TRBJ2-5
CDR3 protein: CASSFPRSAGTSGGRETQYF
CDR3 DNA: TGTGCCAGCAGCTTCCCCCGGAGTGCGGGGACTAGCGGGGGACGGGAGACCCAGTACTTC

D gene: .
clone size: .
V gene: TRBV27
J gene: TRBJ1-2
CDR3 protein: CASSLKGGFGSSYTF
CDR3 DNA: TGTGCCAGCAGTTTAAAGGGAGGATTCGGGAGTAGCTACACCTTC

D gene: TRBD1
clone size: once
V gene: TRBV29-1
J gene: TRBJ1-6
CDR3 protein: CSVHRQGFNSPLHF
CDR3 DNA: TGCAGCGTTCATAGACAGGGGTTTAATTCACCCCTCCACTTT

D gene: .
clone size: .
V gene: TRBV28
J gene: TRBJ1-6
CDR3 protein: CASSFRASYNSPLHF
CDR3 DNA: TGTGCCAGCAGTTTCAGGGCCTCCTATAATTCACCCCTCCACTTT

D gene: TRBD2
clone size: .
V gene: TRBV6-5
J gene: TRBJ2-7
CDR3 protein: CASSTTSAGAYEQYF
CDR3 DNA: TGTGCCAGCAGTACCACCTCGGCGGGGGCCTACGAGCAGTACTTC

D gene: .
clone size: .
V gene: TRBV20-1
J gene: TRBJ2-7
CDR3 protein: CSYGGASYEQYF
CDR3 DNA: TGCAGCTATGGAGGGGCATCCTACGAGCAGTACTTC

D gene: TRBD2
clone size: few
V gene: TRBV27
J gene: TRBJ2-2
CDR3 protein: CASRTSGGRGELFF
CDR3 DNA: TGTGCCAGCCGAACTAGCGGGGGACGCGGGGAGCTGTTTTTT

D gene: TRBD2
clone size: .
V gene: TRBV30
J gene: TRBJ2-1
CDR3 protein: CAWRGLAGVNEQFF
CDR3 DNA: TGTGCCTGGCGAGGACTAGCGGGAGTTAATGAGCAGTTCTTC

D gene: .
clone size: .
V gene: TRBV3-1
J gene: TRBJ2-7
CDR3 protein: CASSQGYAFGYEQYF
CDR3 DNA: TGTGCCAGCAGCCAAGGTTACGCGTTTGGCTACGAGCAGTACTTC

D gene: TRBD2
clone size: .
V gene: TRBV13
J gene: TRBJ2-7
CDR3 protein: CASSSLPGLAGGASYEQYF
CDR3 DNA: TGTGCCAGCAGCTCTTTACCGGGACTAGCGGGAGGGGCAAGCTACGAGCAGTACTTC

D gene: .
clone size: once
V gene: TRBV6-5
J gene: TRBJ1-2
CDR3 protein: CAVWKHGGNGYTF
CDR3 DNA: TGTGCCGTTTGGAAGCATGGGGGCAATGGCTACACCTTC

D gene: .
clone size: .
V gene: TRBV13
J gene: TRBJ1-1
CDR3 protein: CASSLGMVRDHEAFF
CDR3 DNA: TGTGCCAGCAGCTTAGGCATGGTGCGAGACCATGAAGCTTTCTTT

D gene: .
clone size: .
V gene: TRBV7-9
J gene: TRBJ1-4
CDR3 protein: CASSTVAEQGRGKLFF
CDR3 DNA: TGTGCCAGCAGCACAGTAGCGGAGCAGGGGCGGGGAAAACTGTTTTTT